Shown below are 13 T cell receptor beta chains from a single sample sequenced in a study of tumor-infiltrating lymphocytes in primary liver carcinoma. TCR beta cDNA was made from approximately 500 ng total RNA with a constant-region primer. Generation of the TCR beta libraries relied on three nested multiplex PCR rounds using slightly modified ARM-PCR. The first two PCR rounds used TRBV1-TRBV30 primers with a Cbeta primer, roughly 10 cycles each. MiXCR, applied by TCRdb to the multiplex PCR reads, yields one record per CDR3 protein. The sample carries tens of thousands of distinct CDR3 sequences, 70% to 80% recorded once. Unsorted bulk tissue of about 17-32 mg yielded co-extracted RNA and DNA. Source material: liver tumor tissue from sampling region 4. Subset indicated: tumor region T4, right-lateral pole. The receptors were sampled from a man in his forties with primary liver carcinoma and hepatitis B virus infection.

Of note for this clonotype: The CDR3 ends on some other residue instead of the conserved phenylalanine or tryptophan, so this is likely a read error. The chain couples TRBV20-1 to TRBJ1-5, with a weak D call TRBD1 (6 bases). CDR1 DFQATT and CDR2 SNEGSKA come from the germline V gene (reference sequence). The CDR3 is 13 residues long. The V end lost 6 bases, the J end lost 6 bases, and 15 bases lay between the germline ends. The CDR3 here is CSAPQGLGQPQHL. The CDR3 DNA sequence: TGCAGTGCCCCCCAGGGGCTCGGTCAGCCCCAGCATTTA.

Note on this clonotype: The conserved closing phenylalanine or tryptophan is absent in this CDR3, likely reflecting a read error. This sequence joins TRBV11-1 and TRBJ2-3; 7 bases fit TRBD1. Germline assignment: CDR1 SGHAT and CDR2 FQDESV (reference sequence). CDR3 length: 15 residues. CDR3: CANSPRQGLIDTQYC. In DNA, the CDR3 is TGTGCCAACAGCCCGAGACAGGGATTAATAGATACGCAGTATTGT.

As DNA, the CDR3 is TGCAGCGTTGAGCCCGACAAGGGGCGGCAAGAGGCCCGGTACTTC. Translated: CSVEPDKGRQEARYF. The chain joins TRBV29-1 to TRBJ2-5, with D perhaps matching TRBD1 (5 bases). Per germline, CDR1 SQVTM and CDR2 ANQGSEA. V gave up 3 bases and J gave up 13 bases, with 27 bases separating them. The CDR3 has 15 amino acids.

The CDR3 spells CSVAIGSVSQPQHF. CDR3 DNA: TGCAGCGTAGCGATAGGGAGTGTAAGTCAGCCCCAGCATTTT. The V call is TRBV29-1, the J call TRBJ1-5, with D unclear. Trimming left V 6 bases short and J 6 bases short, with 18 bases between. CDR1 and CDR2 from the germline V gene are SQVTM and ANQGSEA. The CDR3 sequence is 14 residues long.

J is TRBJ2-7 and V is TRBV29-1; D is perhaps TRBD2 (5 bases). Germline V gene sequence: CDR1 SQVTM, CDR2 ANQGSEA. The CDR3 length is 12 residues. V was clipped by 3 bases and J by 8 bases, with 14 bases between them. The CDR3 here is CSVDETGYKQYF. CDR3 sequence (DNA): TGCAGCGTTGACGAGACGGGGTACAAGCAGTACTTC.

By share, this clonotype counts as medium-sized. V and J are TRBV29-1 and TRBJ2-5; perhaps TRBD1 as D (5 bases). V lost 0 bases and J 4 bases, leaving 12 bases between the germline ends. Germline values: CDR1 SQVTM, CDR2 ANQGSEA. This CDR3 has 14 amino acids. CDR3 nucleotide sequence: TGCAGCGTTGAAGATGTCGGACAAGGAGAGACCCAGTACTTC. Amino acid sequence: CSVEDVGQGETQYF.

Details on this clonotype: One end of the junction varies from germline; a read error may be responsible. This chain links TRBV28 with TRBJ2-1; the D gene is possibly TRBD2 (6 bases). Germline CDR1 and CDR2: MDHEN and SYDVKM. The CDR3 extends over 15 amino acids. The CDR3 sequence: CARSLGSGFYNEQFF. CDR3 sequence (DNA): TGTGCCCGCAGCCTCGGGAGTGGATTCTACAATGAGCAGTTCTTC.

A remark on this clonotype: The conserved phenylalanine or tryptophan normally closing the CDR3 is absent here, so this likely arose from a read error. V gene TRBV29-1 combines with J gene TRBJ2-3; D possibly matches TRBD1 or TRBD2 (5 bases each). This CDR3 spans 15 amino acids. In germline, CDR1 is SQVTM, CDR2 ANQGSEA. CDR3 nucleotides: TGCAGTGTTGAGGGCAGGGCCTGCATCACAGATACGCAGTATTTG. It codes for CSVEGRACITDTQYL.

About this clonotype: Since the CDR3 does not end with the conserved phenylalanine or tryptophan, this likely comes from a read error. This sequence joins TRBV4-2 and TRBJ2-1; 10 bases match TRBD1. Per germline, CDR1 LGHNA and CDR2 YNFKEQ. The CDR3 has 16 amino acids. The CDR3: CASSHTGGQGNNEQFY. CDR3 bases: TGCGCCAGCAGCCACACCGGGGGACAGGGGAACAATGAGCAGTTCTAC.

A remark on this clonotype: A much larger clone sits a single nucleotide away, making a read error possible. The final CDR3 position lacks the conserved phenylalanine or tryptophan, pointing to a likely read error. This chain uses TRBV11-1 with TRBJ2-4; 8 bases align to TRBD2. Germline V CDR1 and CDR2: SGHAT, FQDESV (reference sequence). CDR3 length: 17 amino acids. CDR3 sequence (DNA): TGTGCCGGCAGCTTTCCCGGGACTAGTGGGACTAAAAACATTCAGTACATC. This translates into CAGSFPGTSGTKNIQYI.

Remarks on this clonotype: Germline is not matched at one junction end, which may reflect a read error. V is TRBV29-1 and J is TRBJ1-1; D gene uncertain. Germline CDR1 SQVTM, CDR2 ANQGSEA. CDR3 length: 13 residues. CDR3 bases: TGCAGCGCCGGGTACGAACTGAACACTGAAGCTGTCTTC. Protein product: CSAGYELNTEAVF.

With respect to this clonotype: One end of the junction does not line up with germline, which may come from a read error. The chain is built from TRBV6-6 and TRBJ2-5; 8 nucleotides align to TRBD1. The CDR3 consists of 17 residues. Germline CDR1 and CDR2: MNHNY and SVGAGI (reference sequence). CDR3 sequence (DNA): TGCGCCAGCAGGGGTCACCATACAGGGGGAGGTGGGGAAACCCAGTACTTC. Translation gives CASRGHHTGGGGETQYF.

Note on this clonotype: The junction differs from germline at one of its ends, possibly a read error. The chain links TRBV19 to TRBJ1-2, with unresolved D. The CDR3 covers 12 residues. Germline V CDR1 and CDR2: LNHDA, SQIVND (reference sequence). This chain's CDR3 is CDSSEDTYGYTF. In DNA form, the CDR3 reads TGTGACAGTAGTGAAGACACCTATGGTTACACCTTC.